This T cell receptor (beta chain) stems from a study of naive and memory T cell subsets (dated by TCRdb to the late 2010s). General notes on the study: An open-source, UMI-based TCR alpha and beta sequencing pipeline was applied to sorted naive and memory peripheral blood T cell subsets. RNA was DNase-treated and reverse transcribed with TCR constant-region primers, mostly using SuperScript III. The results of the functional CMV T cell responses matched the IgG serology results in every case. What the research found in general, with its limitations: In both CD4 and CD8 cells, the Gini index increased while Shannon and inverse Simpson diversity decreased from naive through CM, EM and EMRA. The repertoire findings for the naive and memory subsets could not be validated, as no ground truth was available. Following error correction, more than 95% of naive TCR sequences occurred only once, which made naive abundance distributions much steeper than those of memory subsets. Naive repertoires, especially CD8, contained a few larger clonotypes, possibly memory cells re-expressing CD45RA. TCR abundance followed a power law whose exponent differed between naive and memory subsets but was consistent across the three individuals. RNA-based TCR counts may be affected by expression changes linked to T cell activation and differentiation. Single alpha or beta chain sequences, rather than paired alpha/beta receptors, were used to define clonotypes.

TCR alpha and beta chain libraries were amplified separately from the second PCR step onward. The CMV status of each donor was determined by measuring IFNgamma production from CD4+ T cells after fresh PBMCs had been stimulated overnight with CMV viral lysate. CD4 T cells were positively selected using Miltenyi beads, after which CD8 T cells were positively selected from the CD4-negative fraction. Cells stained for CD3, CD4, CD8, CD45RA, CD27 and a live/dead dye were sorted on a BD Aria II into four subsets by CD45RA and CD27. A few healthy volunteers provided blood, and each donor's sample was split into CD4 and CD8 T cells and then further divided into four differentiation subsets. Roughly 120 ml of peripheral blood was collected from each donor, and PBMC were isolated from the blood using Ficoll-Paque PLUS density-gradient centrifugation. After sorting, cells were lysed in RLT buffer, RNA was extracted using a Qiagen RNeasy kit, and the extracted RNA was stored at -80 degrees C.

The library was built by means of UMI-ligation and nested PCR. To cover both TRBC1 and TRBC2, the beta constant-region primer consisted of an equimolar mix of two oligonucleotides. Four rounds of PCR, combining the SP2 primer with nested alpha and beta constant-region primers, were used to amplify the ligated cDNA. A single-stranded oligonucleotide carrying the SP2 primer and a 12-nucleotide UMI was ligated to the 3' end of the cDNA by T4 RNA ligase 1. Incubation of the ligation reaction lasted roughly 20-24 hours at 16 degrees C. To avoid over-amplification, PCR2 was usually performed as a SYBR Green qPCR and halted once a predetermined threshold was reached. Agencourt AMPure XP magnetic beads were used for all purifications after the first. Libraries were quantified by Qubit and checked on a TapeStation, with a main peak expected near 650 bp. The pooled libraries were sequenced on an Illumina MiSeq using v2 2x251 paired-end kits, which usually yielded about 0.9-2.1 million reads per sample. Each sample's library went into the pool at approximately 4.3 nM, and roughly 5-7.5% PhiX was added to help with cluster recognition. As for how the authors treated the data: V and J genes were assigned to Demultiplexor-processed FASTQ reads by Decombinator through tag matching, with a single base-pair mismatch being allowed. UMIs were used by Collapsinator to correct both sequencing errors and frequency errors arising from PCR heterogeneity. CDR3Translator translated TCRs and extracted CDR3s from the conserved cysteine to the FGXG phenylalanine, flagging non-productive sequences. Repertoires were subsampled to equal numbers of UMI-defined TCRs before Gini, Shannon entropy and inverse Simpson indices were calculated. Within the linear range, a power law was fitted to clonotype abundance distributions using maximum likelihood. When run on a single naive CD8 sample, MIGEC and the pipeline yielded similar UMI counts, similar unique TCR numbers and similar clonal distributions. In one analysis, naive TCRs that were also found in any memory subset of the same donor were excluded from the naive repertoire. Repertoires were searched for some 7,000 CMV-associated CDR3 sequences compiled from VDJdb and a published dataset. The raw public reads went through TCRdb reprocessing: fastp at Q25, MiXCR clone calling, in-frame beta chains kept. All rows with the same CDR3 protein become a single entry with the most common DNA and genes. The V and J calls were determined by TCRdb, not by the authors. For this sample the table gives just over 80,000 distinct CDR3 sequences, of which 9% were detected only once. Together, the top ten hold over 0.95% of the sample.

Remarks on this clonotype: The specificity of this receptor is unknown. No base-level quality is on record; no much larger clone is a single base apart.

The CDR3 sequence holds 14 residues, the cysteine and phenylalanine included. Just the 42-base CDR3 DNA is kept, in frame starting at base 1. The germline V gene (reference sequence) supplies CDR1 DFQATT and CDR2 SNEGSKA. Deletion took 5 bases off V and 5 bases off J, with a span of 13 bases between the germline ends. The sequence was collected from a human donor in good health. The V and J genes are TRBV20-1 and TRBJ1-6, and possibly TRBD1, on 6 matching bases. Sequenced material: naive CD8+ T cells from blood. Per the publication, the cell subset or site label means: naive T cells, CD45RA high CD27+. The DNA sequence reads TGCAGTGCTGACACAGGGCTGGATAATTCACCCCTCCACTTT. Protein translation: CSADTGLDNSPLHF.